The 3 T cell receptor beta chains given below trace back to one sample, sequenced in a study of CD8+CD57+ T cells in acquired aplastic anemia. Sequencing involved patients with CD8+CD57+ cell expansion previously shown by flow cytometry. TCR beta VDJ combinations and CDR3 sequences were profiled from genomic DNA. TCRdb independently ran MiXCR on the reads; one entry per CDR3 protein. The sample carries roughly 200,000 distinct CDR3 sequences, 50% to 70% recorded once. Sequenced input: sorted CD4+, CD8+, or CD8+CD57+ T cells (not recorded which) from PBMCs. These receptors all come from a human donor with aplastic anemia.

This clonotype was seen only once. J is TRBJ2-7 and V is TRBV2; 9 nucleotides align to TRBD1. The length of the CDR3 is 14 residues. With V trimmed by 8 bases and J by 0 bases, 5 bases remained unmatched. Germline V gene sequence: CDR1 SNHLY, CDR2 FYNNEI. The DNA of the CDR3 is TGTGCCAGCCACCGGGACAGGGCCTCCTACGAGCAGTACTTC. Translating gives CASHRDRASYEQYF.

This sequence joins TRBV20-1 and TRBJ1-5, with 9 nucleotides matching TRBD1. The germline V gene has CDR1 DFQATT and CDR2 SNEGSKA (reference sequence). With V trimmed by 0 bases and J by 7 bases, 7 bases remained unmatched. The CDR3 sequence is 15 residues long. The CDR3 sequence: CSARDMGQGGQPQHF. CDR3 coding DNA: TGCAGTGCTAGAGATATGGGACAGGGAGGCCAGCCCCAGCATTTT.

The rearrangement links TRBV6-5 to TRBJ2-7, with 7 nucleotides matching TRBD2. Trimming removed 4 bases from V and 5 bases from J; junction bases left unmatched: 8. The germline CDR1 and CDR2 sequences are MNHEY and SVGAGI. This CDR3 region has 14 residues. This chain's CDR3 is CASSWGGRGDEQYF. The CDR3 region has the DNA TGTGCCAGCAGTTGGGGGGGGAGAGGGGACGAGCAGTACTTC.